The clone carrying this T cell receptor beta chain showed up just a few times. Antigen unknown. The data were obtained in a study of T cells after yellow fever vaccination. Broader study findings: The presence of abundant clonotypes contaminating from the bulk population was possible in FACS-sorted repertoires.

This CDR3 contains 13 residues. CDR1 and CDR2 (germline): SQVTM, ANQGSEA. J gave up 4 bases and V 6 bases, and 3 bases lay outside the gene matches. Each CDR3 protein is one row after TCRdb ran MiXCR on the 5' RACE reads. The repertoire holds about 300,000 distinct CDR3 sequences, with around 6.8% as singletons. The sequencing used PBMCs, collected 45 days after the first yellow fever vaccination. The chain is built from TRBV29-1 and TRBJ2-1; 10 bases are shared with TRBD2. This receptor was identified in a man aged 18 to 30 who received the YFV17D yellow fever vaccine. This CDR3 is CSVQRGGYNEQFF. The CDR3 bases are TGCAGCGTCCAGCGGGGGGGGTACAATGAGCAGTTCTTC.